This T cell receptor beta chain was recorded in a study of graft-versus-host responses after intestinal transplantation (dated by TCRdb to the early 2020s). Background on the whole study: Recipients received multivisceral, liver-intestinal, or isolated intestinal transplants. Every recipient was given anti-thymocyte globulin induction, followed by about three years of maintenance tacrolimus and steroids. After intestinal transplantation, graft-versus-host and host-versus-graft alloreactive T cell clones were followed in the graft, circulation and bone marrow using bulk TCR-beta CDR3 sequencing. Alloreactive clones were identified by sequencing pre-transplant mixed lymphocyte reaction products and comparing them with unstimulated pre-transplant donor and recipient T cells. The cohort enrolled 20 to 25 intestinal transplant recipients, one of whom was a retransplant, and a few patients without pretransplant specimens were excluded. Donor T cell macrochimerism was defined as a peak of at least 4% donor T cells among recipient peripheral blood mononuclear cells. Samples from three later patients were sequenced in-house on an Illumina MiSeq with MiXCR processing rather than by the commercial service. Study-wide findings and limitations: The conclusions were limited by the relatively low number and heterogeneity of the intestinal transplant patients. Early after transplant, peak levels of circulating GvH clones were associated with declines in HvG clones. Patients with donor T cell macrochimerism had high GvH to HvG T cell clonal ratios in their allografts. GvH clones turned up in recipient bone marrow, with some appearing earlier in ileal mucosa or blood, a pattern consistent with an intestinal mucosal origin.

Taken from the germline V gene, the CDR1 and CDR2 loops are MDHEN and SYDVKM. The junction carries 11 bases between V and J, which are trimmed by 2 bases and 12 bases respectively. The CDR3 contains 12 residues, cysteine and phenylalanine counted. The CDR3 DNA has 36 bases and is translated from base 1. The library was generated by the immunoSEQ multiplex PCR assay. For most patients, genomic DNA was subjected to high-throughput TCR-beta CDR3 sequencing by Adaptive Biotechnologies. Per the original workflow: TCR sequencing data were retrieved from Adaptive's ImmunoSEQ software for more than 15 patients, whereas a few other patients were processed with MiXCR and VDJtools. Because the origin of CDR3 nucleotide sequences shared between donor and recipient could not be assigned, those sequences were removed. To count as alloreactive, a clone needed at least 2-fold expansion over unstimulated cells and a minimum CFSE-low frequency of 0.002% (template counts) or 0.001% (read counts). Clones detected in sequenced pre-transplant spleen, lymph node, or MLR CFSE-low populations of the donor or recipient were defined as mappable. Cumulative frequency of alloreactive clones was calculated as a percentage of all sequences weighted by copy number. As stored in TCRdb, this immuneACCESS dataset retains in-frame rearrangements with V and J assigned. A fraction of the clones does not appear; measured against another copy, unresolved V genes explain less than half of the discrepancy, and the remainder lacks a known reason. Clone size and V and J calls were adopted from that table, with D and trimming inferred from the DNA. The sample has 98,000 or so clones on record, roughly 86% of them singletons. The ten biggest clones cover approximately 1.4% of the sample.

In the first month after transplant, blood samples were collected up to 4 times, and after that at least monthly when available. A note on this clone: The target of this receptor is not known. It has no much larger one-base neighbor in the sample; base qualities were not kept.

The sequences come from PBMCs, collected 255 days after intestinal transplant. The receptor comes from a human patient who received an intestinal transplant, so some T cells may come from the graft donor. This receptor chain uses TRBV28 and TRBJ2-1; the D gene lacks a confident call. The nucleotide sequence is TGTGCCAGCAGTTTAGGCGTCTTGGGGCAGTTCTTC. This gives the protein CASSLGVLGQFF.